One and the same sample provided the 6 T cell receptor beta chains below, sequenced in a study of T cells after somatic rescue of genetic block. Clones were read by immunoSEQ multiplex PCR, and TCRdb kept only the in-frame ones, dropping some. The sample includes more than 70,000 clones, about 90% seen only once; the top ten take about 1.5%. The sequenced sample consisted of peripheral blood mononuclear cells (PBMCs). The receptors stem from a woman younger than 35.

V is TRBV4-3 and J is TRBJ2-7, with 9 positions matching TRBD2. The ends lost 0 bases at V and 0 bases at J; junction bases unmatched: 9. Germline CDR1 and CDR2: LGHNA and YSLEER. The CDR3 length is 18 residues. CDR3 in amino acids: CASSQEFSGSPSSYEQYF. Written as DNA, the CDR3 is TGCGCCAGCAGCCAAGAATTTAGCGGGAGCCCAAGCTCCTACGAGCAGTACTTC.

The rearrangement joins TRBV30 to TRBJ2-7, with D unclear. This CDR3 is built from 13 residues. V dropped 4 bases and J dropped 2 bases, with 12 bases sitting between them. The germline gives CDR1 GTSNPN, CDR2 SVGIG (reference sequence). As DNA, the CDR3 is TGTGCCTGGAACCGTCTCGCAACCTACGAGCAGTACTTC. Translation: CAWNRLATYEQYF.

This chain joins TRBV21-1 and TRBJ2-2; the table names TRBD2, a call not compared with the DNA. TRBV21-1 is a listed pseudogene. The CDR3 has 19 residues. Here the CDR3 reads CASSILWTSGSYNTGELFF. The DNA of the CDR3 is TGTGCCAGCAGCATTCTGTGGACTAGCGGGAGTTATAACACCGGGGAGCTGTTTTTT.

This chain uses TRBV10-1 with TRBJ2-7, with a weak D call TRBD1 (7 bases). V lost 2 bases and J lost 3, with 14 bases in between. Germline V gene data show CDR1 as WNHNN and CDR2 as SYGVQD (reference sequence). The CDR3 extends over 15 amino acids. CDR3 region: CASSETFQGGYEQYF. CDR3 DNA sequence: TGCGCCAGCAGTGAGACGTTCCAGGGGGGCTACGAGCAGTACTTC.

This clone has more than one count but fewer than ten. V is TRBV6-1 and J is TRBJ1-1; the D gene is possibly TRBD1 (6 bases). The V end lost 6 bases, the J end lost 0 bases, and 8 bases lay between the germline ends. Germline CDR1 and CDR2: MNHNS and SASEGT. The CDR3 has 13 residues. The CDR3 nucleotides read TGTGCCAGCAGAGACAGGCTGAACACTGAAGCTTTCTTT. Amino acids: CASRDRLNTEAFF.

This clone was counted once. The chain uses TRBV18 and TRBJ2-7; 9 nucleotides line up with TRBD2. The ends lost 2 bases at V and 4 bases at J; junction bases unmatched: 18. In germline, CDR1 is KGHSH, CDR2 LQKENI. The CDR3 consists of 19 residues. CDR3 in DNA: TGTGCCAGCTCACCAAGCTCCGGAGGGCGGGAGGGCCGAAGGTACGAGCAGTACTTC. Translated: CASSPSSGGREGRRYEQYF.